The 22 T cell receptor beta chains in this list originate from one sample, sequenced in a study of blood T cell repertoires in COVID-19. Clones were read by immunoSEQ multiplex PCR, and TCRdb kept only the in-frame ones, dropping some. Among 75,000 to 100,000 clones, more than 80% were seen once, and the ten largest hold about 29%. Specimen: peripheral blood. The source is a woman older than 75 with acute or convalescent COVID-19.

The DNA of the CDR3 is TGTGCCAGCAGCTCCCGCGGGACCGGTACCTACGAGCAGTACTTC. It is translated as CASSSRGTGTYEQYF. The V call is TRBV7-2, the J call TRBJ2-7; a weak D match, TRBD2 (6 bases). The germline CDR1 and CDR2 sequences are SGHTA and FQGNSA. The CDR3 consists of 15 residues. The V and J ends lost 4 bases and 2 bases respectively, with 15 bases between them.

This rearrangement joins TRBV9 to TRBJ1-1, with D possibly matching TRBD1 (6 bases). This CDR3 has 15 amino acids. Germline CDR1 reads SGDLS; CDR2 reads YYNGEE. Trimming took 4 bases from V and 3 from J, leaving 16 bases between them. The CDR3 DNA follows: TGTGCCAGCAGCTTACAGACAGGAAGCTACACTGAAGCTTTCTTT. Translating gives CASSLQTGSYTEAFF.

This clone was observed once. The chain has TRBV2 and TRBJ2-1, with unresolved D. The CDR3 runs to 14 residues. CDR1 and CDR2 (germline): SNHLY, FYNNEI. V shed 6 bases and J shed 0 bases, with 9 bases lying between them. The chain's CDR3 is CASRRLSSYNEQFF. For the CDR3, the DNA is TGTGCCAGCAGACGCCTAAGCTCCTACAATGAGCAGTTCTTC.

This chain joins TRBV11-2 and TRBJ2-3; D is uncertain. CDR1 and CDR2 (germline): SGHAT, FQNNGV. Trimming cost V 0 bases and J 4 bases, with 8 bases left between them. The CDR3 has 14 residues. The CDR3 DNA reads TGTGCCAGCAGCTTAGATCCCCGGTCAGATACGCAGTATTTT. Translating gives CASSLDPRSDTQYF.

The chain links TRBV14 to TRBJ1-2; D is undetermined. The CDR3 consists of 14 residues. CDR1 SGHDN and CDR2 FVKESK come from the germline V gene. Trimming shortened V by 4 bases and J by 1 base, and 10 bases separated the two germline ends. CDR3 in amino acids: CASSRGPVNYGYTF. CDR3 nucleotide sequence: TGTGCCAGCAGCCGAGGCCCAGTTAACTATGGCTACACCTTC. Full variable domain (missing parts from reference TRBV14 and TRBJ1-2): EAGVTQFPSHSVIEKGQTVTLRCDPISGHDNLYWYRRVMGKEIKFLLHFVKESKQDESGMPNNRFLAERTGGTYSTLKVQPAELEDSGVYFCASSRGPVNYGYTFGSGTRLTVV.

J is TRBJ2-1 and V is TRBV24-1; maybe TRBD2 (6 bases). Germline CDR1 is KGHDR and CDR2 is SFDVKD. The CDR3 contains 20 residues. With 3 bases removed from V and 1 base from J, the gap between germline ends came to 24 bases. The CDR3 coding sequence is TGTGCCACCAGTGATCCGCGGGGTCAGGTGCGGTCGGGATCCTACAATGAGCAGTTCTTC. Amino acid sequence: CATSDPRGQVRSGSYNEQFF.

CDR3 sequence reads: CASSSDQPQHF. The CDR3 DNA sequence: TGTGCCAGCAGTTCAGATCAGCCCCAGCATTTT. This sequence joins TRBV6-6 and TRBJ1-5; D gene unclear. Germline V gives CDR1 MNHNY, CDR2 SVGAGI (reference sequence). The CDR3 runs 11 residues. Trimming left V 4 bases short and J 5 bases short, with 3 bases between.

Here the CDR3 reads CASGPQANEQYF. The CDR3 nucleotides are TGTGCTAGTGGCCCCCAGGCCAACGAGCAGTACTTC. The chain has TRBV12-5 and TRBJ2-7; no definite D call. Trimming took off 6 bases at V and 5 bases at J, with 11 bases between the two ends. In germline, CDR1 is LGHNT, CDR2 FRNRAP. The CDR3 is made up of 12 amino acids.

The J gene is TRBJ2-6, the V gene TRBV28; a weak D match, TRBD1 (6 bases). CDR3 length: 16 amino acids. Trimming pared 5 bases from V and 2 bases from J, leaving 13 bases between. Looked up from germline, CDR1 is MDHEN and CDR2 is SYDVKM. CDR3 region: CASSTSTGPGANVLTF. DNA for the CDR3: TGTGCCAGCAGTACCTCGACAGGCCCTGGGGCCAACGTCCTGACTTTC.

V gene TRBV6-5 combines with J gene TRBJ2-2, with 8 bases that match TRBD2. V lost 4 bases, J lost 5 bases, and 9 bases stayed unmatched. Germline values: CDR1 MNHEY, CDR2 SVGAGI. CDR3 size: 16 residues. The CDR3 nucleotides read TGTGCCAGCAGTTCCCTTAGCGGGGAGAGAACCGGGGAGCTGTTTTTT. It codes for CASSSLSGERTGELFF.

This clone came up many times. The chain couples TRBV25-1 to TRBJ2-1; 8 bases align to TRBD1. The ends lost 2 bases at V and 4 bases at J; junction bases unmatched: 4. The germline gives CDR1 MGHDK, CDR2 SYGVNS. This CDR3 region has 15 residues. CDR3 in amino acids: CASSEVGTGYNEQFF. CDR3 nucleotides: TGTGCCAGCAGTGAAGTAGGGACAGGATACAATGAGCAGTTCTTC.

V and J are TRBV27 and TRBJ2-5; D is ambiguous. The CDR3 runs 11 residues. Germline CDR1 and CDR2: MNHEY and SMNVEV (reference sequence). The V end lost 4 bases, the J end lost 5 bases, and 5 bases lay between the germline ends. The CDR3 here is CASSSSETQYF. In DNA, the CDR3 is TGTGCCAGCAGTTCGAGTGAGACCCAGTACTTC.

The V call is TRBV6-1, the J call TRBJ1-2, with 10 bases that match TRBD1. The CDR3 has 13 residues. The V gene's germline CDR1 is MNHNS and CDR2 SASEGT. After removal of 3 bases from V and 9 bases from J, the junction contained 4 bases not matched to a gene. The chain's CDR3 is CASSEDRGISYTF. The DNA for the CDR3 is TGTGCCAGCAGTGAGGACAGGGGGATTAGCTACACCTTC.

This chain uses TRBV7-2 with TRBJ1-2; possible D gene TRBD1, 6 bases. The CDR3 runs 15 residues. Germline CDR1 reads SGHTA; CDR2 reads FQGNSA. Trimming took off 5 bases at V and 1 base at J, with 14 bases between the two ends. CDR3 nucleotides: TGTGCCAGCAGCACCCACCAGGGGATTAACTATGGCTACACCTTC. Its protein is CASSTHQGINYGYTF.

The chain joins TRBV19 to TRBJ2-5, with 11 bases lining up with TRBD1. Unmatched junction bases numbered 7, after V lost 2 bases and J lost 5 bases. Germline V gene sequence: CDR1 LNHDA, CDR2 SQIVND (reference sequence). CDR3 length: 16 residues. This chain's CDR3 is CASSISRTGGQETQYF. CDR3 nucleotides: TGTGCCAGTAGTATAAGTCGGACAGGGGGCCAGGAGACCCAGTACTTC.

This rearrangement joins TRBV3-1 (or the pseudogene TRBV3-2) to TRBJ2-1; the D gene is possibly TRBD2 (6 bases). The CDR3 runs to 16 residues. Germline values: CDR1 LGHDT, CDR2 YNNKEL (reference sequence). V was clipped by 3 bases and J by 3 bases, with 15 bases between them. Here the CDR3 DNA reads TGTGCCAGCAGCCACGGGGGTGGCGGGTACTACAATGAGCAGTTCTTC. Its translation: CASSHGGGGYYNEQFF.

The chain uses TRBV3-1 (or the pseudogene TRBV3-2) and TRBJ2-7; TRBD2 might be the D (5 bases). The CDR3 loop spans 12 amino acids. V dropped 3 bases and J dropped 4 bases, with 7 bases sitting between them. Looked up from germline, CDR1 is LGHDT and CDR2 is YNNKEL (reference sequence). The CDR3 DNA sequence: TGTGCCAGCAGCCATGGAGGTTACGAGCAGTACTTC. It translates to CASSHGGYEQYF.

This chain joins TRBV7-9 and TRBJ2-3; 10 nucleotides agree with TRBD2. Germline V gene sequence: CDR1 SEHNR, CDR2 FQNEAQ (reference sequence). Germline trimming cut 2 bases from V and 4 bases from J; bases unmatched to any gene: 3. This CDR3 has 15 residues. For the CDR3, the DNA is TGTGCCAGCAGCTTACTAGCGGGAGCGGCAGATACGCAGTATTTT. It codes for CASSLLAGAADTQYF.

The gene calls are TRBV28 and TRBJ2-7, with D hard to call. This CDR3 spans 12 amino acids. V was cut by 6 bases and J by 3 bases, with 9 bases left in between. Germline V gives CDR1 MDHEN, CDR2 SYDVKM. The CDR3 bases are TGTGCCAGCAGCTCCAGACTCTACGAGCAGTACTTC. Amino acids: CASSSRLYEQYF.

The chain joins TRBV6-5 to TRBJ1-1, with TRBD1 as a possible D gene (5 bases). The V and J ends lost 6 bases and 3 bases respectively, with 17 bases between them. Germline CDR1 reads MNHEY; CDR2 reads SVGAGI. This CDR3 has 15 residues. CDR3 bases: TGTGCCAGCAGATCCCTTCGGGGGGGGGACACTGAAGCTTTCTTT. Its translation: CASRSLRGGDTEAFF.

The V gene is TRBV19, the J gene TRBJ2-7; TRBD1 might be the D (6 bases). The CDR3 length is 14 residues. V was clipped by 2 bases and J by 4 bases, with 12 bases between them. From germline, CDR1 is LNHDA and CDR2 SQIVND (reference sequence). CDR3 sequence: CASSIQGQPYEQYF. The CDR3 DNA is TGTGCCAGTAGTATACAGGGGCAGCCTTACGAGCAGTACTTC.

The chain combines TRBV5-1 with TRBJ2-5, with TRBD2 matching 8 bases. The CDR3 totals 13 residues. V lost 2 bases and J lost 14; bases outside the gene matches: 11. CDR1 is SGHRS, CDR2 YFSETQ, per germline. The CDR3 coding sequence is TGCGCCAGCAGCTTAACCCTCGGGACTAGGTTTTACTTC. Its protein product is CASSLTLGTRFYF.